This T cell receptor beta chain comes out of a study of molecular identifiers for immune sequencing clone quantification. The ends were cut back, 0 bases at V and 3 bases at J, with 10 bases in the middle. Germline values: CDR1 SGDLS, CDR2 YYNGEE. The CDR3 length is 15 residues. TCRdb reprocessed the PCR reads via MiXCR and lists one record per CDR3 protein. The sample yields 300,000 to 400,000 distinct CDR3 sequences, roughly a quarter seen once. This chain connects TRBV9 to TRBJ1-5, with a tentative D call TRBD1 (6 bases). This receptor was identified in a human donor in good health. Some libraries in this study had Jurkat cell RNA spiked in. Sequences were obtained from naive CD8+ T cells from blood, with Jurkat cell RNA spiked in. Subset given: FACS-sorted CD8+CD4-CCR7+CD45RA+ naive T cells. In DNA, the CDR3 is TGTGCCAGCAGCGTAGGTGGACAGATCAATCAGCCCCAGCATTTT. As protein: CASSVGGQINQPQHF.